This TCR beta chain was retrieved from a study of shared clonotypes between healthy human individuals. Replicate PCRs from sorted subsets contained about 0.2 ug DNA, which is some 32,000 T cell genomes. Per the study methods: ImmunoSEQ gave junction-only sequences without quality scores, so filtering differed. Libraries were prepared by immunoSEQ multiplex PCR; TCRdb keeps only in-frame clonotypes and omits some of them. The V and J calls and clone size were taken over from that table, and D and trimming were inferred from the DNA. The table shows 560,000 or so clones, with 95% to 96% occurring only once. Naivety among CD8 cells was defined by CD45RO negativity and positive CCR7 selection, thereby excluding terminally differentiated effector memory CD45RA+ cells. Trimming pared 2 bases from V and 5 bases from J, leaving 18 bases between. The CDR3 contains 16 residues. Germline loops: CDR1 SGHTA, CDR2 FQGNSA.

The specimen was naive CD8+ T cells sorted from blood. The rearrangement uses TRBV7-2 and TRBJ1-2; D might be TRBD1 (5 bases). The receptor comes from a woman aged 25 to 39 in good health. In DNA form, the CDR3 reads TGTGCCAGCAGCTTACACGGGCAGGGAGGGTGGTATGGCTACACCTTC. It is translated as CASSLHGQGGWYGYTF.